The rows below give T cell receptor beta chains drawn from one sample of a study of shared clonotypes between healthy human individuals. Libraries were prepared by immunoSEQ multiplex PCR; TCRdb keeps only in-frame clonotypes and omits some of them. The sample comprises more than 550,000 clones, around 77% of which are singletons, and under 2% rests with the top ten. Sequenced input: memory CD4+ T cells sorted from blood. The receptors derive from a woman aged 25-40 years in good health. The CDR3 runs from the conserved cysteine through the conserved F or W.

v_call	j_call	cdr3_length	cdr3_aa
TRBV30	TRBJ1-4	17	CAWSRAGGGATNEKLFF
TRBV6-6	TRBJ2-5	16	CASSYEGTGGGKTQYF
TRBV6-6	TRBJ2-7	15	CASRTGDGQRYEQYF
TRBV5-4	TRBJ1-1	15	CASSLSLDRGTEAFF
TRBV15	TRBJ2-2	17	CATSRKLDSSNTGELFF
TRBV27	TRBJ2-1	15	CASSFGTGSYNEQFF
TRBV11-2	TRBJ2-1	13	CASSLASYNEQFF
TRBV20-1	TRBJ2-7	10	CSARGYEQYF
TRBV11-2	TRBJ1-3	14	CASSAVVTGNTIYF
TRBV7-9	.	16	CASSLLGTGGSYEQYF
TRBV18	TRBJ1-2	16	CASSRGQGARTYGYTF
TRBV28	TRBJ2-5	18	CASSLRTGASPYQETQYF
TRBV7-8	TRBJ2-2	16	CASSPRDRTDTGELFF
TRBV7-2	TRBJ1-2	12	CASSATLYGYTF
TRBV5-1	TRBJ2-7	11	CASSYNYEQYF
TRBV6-1	TRBJ2-5	14	CASSDHRVLETQYF
TRBV6-1	TRBJ1-2	13	CASNWGTDYGYTF
TRBV6-6	TRBJ2-7	15	CASSYSGQGTYEQYF
TRBV6-6	TRBJ2-7	15	CASSYGTSGPYEQYF
TRBV7-9	TRBJ2-3	16	CASRGTSGAGTDTQYF
TRBV5-1	TRBJ2-5	17	CASSLGLHIGPQETQYF
TRBV18	TRBJ2-7	16	CASSPVGLAGAEEQYF
TRBV4-1	TRBJ2-7	16	CASSQDTASGPYEQYF
TRBV20-1	TRBJ2-1	11	CSARAYNEQFF
TRBV15	TRBJ1-4	12	CATSSSREKLFF
TRBV28	TRBJ2-2	16	CASTPVAGLNTGELFF
TRBV5-1	TRBJ2-3	13	CASSYKEGDTQYF
TRBV7-9	TRBJ2-1	14	CASSTSGLPNEQFF
TRBV28	TRBJ2-7	13	CASSSTKRYEQYF
TRBV5-1	TRBJ2-1	15	CASSPGQGGSGRQFF
TRBV6-6	TRBJ1-5	14	CASSYGTGSQPQHF
TRBV27	TRBJ2-3	17	CASSSLWTSGSSDTQYF
TRBV4-2	TRBJ2-7	12	CASSQDRGLQYF
TRBV7-2	TRBJ1-2	12	CASSSHGYGYTF
TRBV5-4	TRBJ2-1	20	CASSRPYRQTGHDSYNEQFF
TRBV19	TRBJ2-3	15	CATRRERRSTDTQYF
TRBV28	TRBJ2-7	13	CASRRTEPYEQYF
TRBV18	TRBJ1-5	17	CASSPRKGTGGNQPQHF
TRBV6-6	TRBJ2-2	15	CASSSYSGRTGELFF
TRBV7-3	TRBJ2-7	13	CASSYSGPGEQYF
TRBV28	TRBJ1-2	13	CASEPTSNYGYTF
TRBV21-1	TRBJ2-2	17	CASSKTDRGEYTGELFF
TRBV6-1	TRBJ2-2	18	CASSGMGLAGVDTGELFF
TRBV6-6	TRBJ2-4	14	CASSNELAKNIQYF
TRBV5-1	TRBJ1-3	16	CASSPGRAQSVNTIYF
TRBV25-1	TRBJ2-1	16	CASRLSLAGGLREQFF
TRBV27	TRBJ2-2	13	CASSLDGTGELFF
TRBV15	TRBJ1-5	15	CATSREGRGSQPQHF
TRBV9	TRBJ1-3	14	CASSQNIGGNTIYF
TRBV6-5	TRBJ2-1	13	CASSFRQNNEQFF
TRBV29-1	TRBJ2-2	12	CSVDLGGGELFF
TRBV28	TRBJ2-1	13	CASIRGSYNEQFF